This passage covers 8 T cell receptor beta chains from one sample sequenced in a study of blood T cell repertoires in COVID-19. TCRdb's table, derived via immunoSEQ multiplex PCR, lists solely in-frame clones and lacks some. The table shows fewer than 65,000 clones, with approximately 80% occurring only once. The sequencing input was peripheral blood. Receptors originate from a man younger than 45 with COVID-19, enrolled during active disease.

The chain links TRBV28 to TRBJ2-7; no clear D. Between the trimmed V and J ends, which lost 3 bases and 5 bases, there was a span of 14 bases. This CDR3 spans 14 amino acids. Germline lookup yields CDR1 MDHEN and CDR2 SYDVKM. This CDR3 is CASSLVAGSHEQYF. The CDR3 bases are TGTGCCAGCAGTTTGGTAGCCGGGTCCCACGAGCAGTACTTC.

J is TRBJ2-2 and V is TRBV10-2; D may be TRBD2 (5 bases). This CDR3 is built from 14 residues. Germline V gene lookup returns CDR1 WSHSY and CDR2 SAAADI. The V end was cut by 7 bases, the J end by 4 bases, with 13 bases between. CDR3 nucleotides: TGCGCCAGCAACCCTAACGCGGGCACCGGGGAGCTGTTTTTT. Translating it yields CASNPNAGTGELFF.

The V call is TRBV5-6, the J call TRBJ1-2, with D maybe TRBD1 (6 bases). V shed 4 bases and J shed 6 bases, with 16 bases lying between them. From germline, CDR1 is SGHDT and CDR2 YYEEEE. The CDR3 is 14 residues long. CDR3 in amino acids: CASSDARGAHGYTF. Here the CDR3 DNA reads TGTGCCAGCAGCGACGCCCGGGGGGCGCATGGCTACACCTTC.

The rearrangement joins TRBV13 to TRBJ2-1, with D possibly being TRBD2 (6 bases). Trimming removed 1 base at V and 7 bases at J, with 11 bases between. The CDR3 sequence is 14 residues long. Per germline, CDR1 PRHDT and CDR2 FYEKMQ (reference sequence). CDR3 region: CASSLAGARNEQFF. The DNA for the CDR3 is TGTGCCAGCAGCTTAGCGGGAGCCCGGAATGAGCAGTTCTTC. The full variable domain, its missing parts supplied by reference TRBV13 and TRBJ2-1, is AAGVIQSPRHLIKEKRETATLKCYPIPRHDTVYWYQQGPGQDPQFLISFYEKMQSDKGSIPDRFSAQQFSDYHSELNMSSLELGDSALYFCASSLAGARNEQFFGPGTRLTVL.

The chain is built from TRBV6-5 and TRBJ2-5; 10 bases agree with TRBD2. Germline V gives CDR1 MNHEY, CDR2 SVGAGI. V gave up 6 bases and J gave up 4 bases; unmatched junction bases: 8. This CDR3 comprises 15 residues. CDR3 sequence (DNA): TGTGCCAGCAGAGCTGCCCTAGCGGGAGTAGAGACCCAGTACTTC. Amino acid sequence: CASRAALAGVETQYF.

The J gene is TRBJ2-3, the V gene TRBV5-1; D ambiguous. The CDR3 has 16 residues. With 2 bases removed from V and 0 bases from J, the gap between germline ends came to 13 bases. Germline CDR1 and CDR2: SGHRS and YFSETQ. The CDR3 reads CASSFSSVGSTDTQYF. In DNA, the CDR3 is TGCGCCAGCAGCTTTTCGAGTGTCGGGAGCACAGATACGCAGTATTTT.

The gene calls are TRBV27 and TRBJ2-7, with D possibly being TRBD2 (6 bases). The V and J ends lost 3 bases and 5 bases respectively, with 8 bases between them. Looked up from germline, CDR1 is MNHEY and CDR2 is SMNVEV (reference sequence). This CDR3 region has 12 residues. Here the CDR3 DNA reads TGTGCCAGCAGTTTCGGGGGTCACGAGCAGTACTTC. It yields the protein CASSFGGHEQYF.

This clone was seen a single time. The chain employs TRBV2 and TRBJ2-7; 8 nucleotides agree with TRBD1. The CDR3 spans 13 residues. Germline trimming cut 6 bases from V and 6 bases from J; bases unmatched to any gene: 7. The V gene's germline CDR1 is SNHLY and CDR2 FYNNEI. Here the CDR3 reads CASSRDRNGEQYF. The CDR3, as DNA: TGTGCCAGCAGCCGGGACAGGAACGGCGAGCAGTACTTC.